These 3 T cell receptor beta chains originate from one sample sequenced in a study of T cell responses to AZD1222 COVID-19 vaccine. Some clones are missing from TCRdb's copy, which holds only in-frame ones; the method was immunoSEQ multiplex PCR. Found here are 130,000 to 150,000 clones, around 89% of them singletons; the top ten hold around 5%. Specimen: peripheral blood, collected on day 0 of AZD1222 vaccination. Source of these receptors: an adult in good health.

Worth noting for this clone: Other DNA variants within this sample encode the same CDR3. V gene TRBV5-1 combines with J gene TRBJ1-1; D possibly corresponds to TRBD1 (6 bases). Germline CDR1 and CDR2: SGHRS and YFSETQ. This CDR3 region has 14 residues. Between the trimmed V and J ends, which lost 0 bases and 2 bases, there was a span of 8 bases. The CDR3 sequence: CASSLGTVNTEAFF. The CDR3 DNA reads TGCGCCAGCAGCTTGGGGACAGTTAACACTGAAGCTTTCTTT.

This chain joins TRBV7-2 and TRBJ1-1; D not certain. From germline, CDR1 is SGHTA and CDR2 FQGNSA. The CDR3 has 14 residues. V lost 2 bases, J lost 2 bases, and 9 bases lay in between. Here the CDR3 DNA reads TGTGCCAGCAGCTTACGGCTAGGCAACACTGAAGCTTTCTTT. It is translated as CASSLRLGNTEAFF.

The J gene is TRBJ1-1, the V gene TRBV4-3; no firm D call. Germline values: CDR1 LGHNA, CDR2 YSLEER. The CDR3 extends over 13 amino acids. Trimming shortened V by 3 bases and J by 1 base, and 6 bases separated the two germline ends. The CDR3 bases are TGCGCCAGCAGCCAGTGGGGGAACACTGAAGCTTTCTTT. As protein: CASSQWGNTEAFF.